What follows is one T cell receptor beta chain and its context. Its antigen target is currently unknown. The data stem from a study of monozygotic twins with inflammatory bowel disease (dated by TCRdb to 2018 to 2020). Some background on the complete study: The full study comprised around 28 monozygotic twin pairs: nine German pairs (four IBD-concordant, five IBD-discordant) and 19 IBD-discordant Danish pairs. Disease-associated traits were sought mainly through comparisons between IBD patients and their genetically identical healthy co-twins within discordant pairs. Each individual had, on average, about 151 000 unique TCRalpha sequences and 181 000 unique TCRbeta sequences available for analysis. Study-wide findings and limitations: Compared with healthy twins, IBD patients had fewer clonotypes in common with other individuals, a difference most pronounced in patients showing signs of disease activity. Measured by the inverse Simpson index, TCRbeta repertoire diversity was lower in IBD patients than in their healthy co-twins. The results gave no support for a single strong signal or clonotype linked to IBD. No difference in repertoire similarity was observed between concordant and discordant twins, possibly owing to limited statistical power. Distinction between different T cell subtypes could not be achieved in the analysis. Because patients received different immunosuppressive treatments, the repertoires may have picked up extra background noise and variability between individuals.

From each donor, an approximately 2.3 ml peripheral blood sample was collected into PAXgene tubes and kept at -80 degrees C. Without T cell sorting, total RNA was isolated from whole blood using the PAXgene blood miRNA kit on an automated QIAcube. Peripheral blood from monozygotic twin pairs, either concordant or discordant for inflammatory bowel disease, underwent deep TCRalpha and TCRbeta repertoire profiling that used unique molecular barcoding. For every twin pair, smoking habits were documented, and each individual was categorised as a current, former or never smoker. According to the germline V gene, CDR1 reads KGHSH and CDR2 reads LQKENI. The CDR3 numbers 16 residues from cysteine through phenylalanine. Only the protein is on record. Receptors were amplified or captured by 5' RACE. Each TCR library was prepared from around 3,400 ng of total RNA. For each sample, cDNA synthesis was carried out in eight separate reactions using SMARTScribe reverse transcriptase. During cDNA synthesis, template switching was used to introduce unique molecular identifiers that contained a 6-nucleotide sample barcode. Amplification of TCRalpha and TCRbeta cDNA involved two nested PCRs of about 15 and 9 cycles, and each PCR was followed by bead purification. Before amplification, the cDNA was treated with uracil DNA-glycosylase and purified using the QIAquick PCR purification kit. The second PCR added Illumina TruSeq-compatible adapters along with sample-specific barcodes. TapeStation and Qubit were used to check library quality and concentration, and about 5 ng of each library was pooled. Sequencing of the pooled libraries was done on an Illumina HiSeq2500 single-index Rapid Run using custom sequencing primers and 2 x 100 bp reads. Processing in the source paper ran as follows. MiGEC version 1.2.6 was used for UMI-based consensus assembly, which corrected PCR and sequencing errors. MiXCR version 2.1.1 was used for V(D)J alignment, clonotype assembly and CDR3 extraction. To normalise gene usage, clonotype sharing and MAIT/NKT TCR abundance, the analysis used the top 1000, 10 000 and 20 000 clonotypes per sample. Diversity was computed as the inverse Simpson index with the vegan R package after downsampling to 27 000 UMIs. Paired Mann-Whitney U tests were applied to discordant twin pairs, with Benjamini-Hochberg correction for multiple testing. TCRdb reprocessed the reads and provides one entry for every CDR3 protein sequence; no DNA is given. TCRdb, not the authors, supplied the V and J calls. For this sample, the table gives some 150,000 distinct CDR3 sequences. Together, the top ten hold roughly 2.3% of the sample.

The sample taken for sequencing was blood. This clonotype was sampled from a human donor with ulcerative colitis or Crohn's disease, or a healthy co-twin of an affected twin (not recorded which). The chain uses TRBV18 and TRBJ2-4. The CDR3 amino acid sequence is: CASSPPGGGRENIQYF.